The 28 T cell receptor beta chains reported below all come from one sample, sequenced in a study of shared clonotypes between healthy human individuals (dated by TCRdb to 2018 to 2021). Receptors were amplified or captured by the immunoSEQ multiplex PCR assay. TCRdb carries this immuneACCESS record with in-frame sequences only. Its versions omit some clonotypes, under half of them owing to an unresolved V gene in the studies checked, with the rest unexplained. The sample profile shows under 650,000 clones; less than 96% of them were found once. The ten largest clonotypes hold 0.06% of the sample. Sequenced sample: naive CD4+ T cells sorted from blood. Sample cell subset or site, as interpreted from the label and publication: CD45RA+ positively selected. These receptors all stem from a woman in her thirties in good health.

The chain joins TRBV29-1 to TRBJ2-7; D may match TRBD1 or TRBD2 (5 bases each). V was shortened by 4 bases and J by 5 bases, with 12 bases between the two germline ends. The CDR3 is made up of 12 amino acids. Per the germline V gene, CDR1 is SQVTM and CDR2 is ANQGSEA. CDR3 sequence (DNA): TGCAGCGTTGCGGGGCCCAGTGACGAGCAGTACTTC. Its translation: CSVAGPSDEQYF.

V is TRBV27 and J is TRBJ1-1, with a tentative D call TRBD1 (6 bases). Trimming removed 10 bases from V and 3 bases from J, with 18 bases in between. The CDR3 extends over 14 amino acids. Germline V CDR1 and CDR2: MNHEY, SMNVEV (reference sequence). The CDR3 DNA reads TGTGCCACGACTACGGGGGGCCGGTACACTGAAGCTTTCTTT. It specifies CATTTGGRYTEAFF.

The chain joins TRBV19 to TRBJ2-3; D possibly corresponds to TRBD2 (6 bases). The ends were cut back, 3 bases at V and 3 bases at J, with 13 bases in the middle. The germline V gene has CDR1 LNHDA and CDR2 SQIVND (reference sequence). The CDR3 runs 15 residues. The DNA of the CDR3 is TGTGCCAGTAGTATCCGGGAGTTGGGAACAGATACGCAGTATTTT. It codes for CASSIRELGTDTQYF. Together with reference TRBV19 and TRBJ2-3, the CDR3 gives the full variable domain: DGGITQSPKYLFRKEGQNVTLSCEQNLNHDAMYWYRQDPGQGLRLIYYSQIVNDFQKGDIAEGYSVSREKKESFPLTVTSAQKNPTAFYLCASSIRELGTDTQYFGPGTRLTVL.

The chain combines TRBV23-1 with TRBJ2-5, with unresolved D. TRBV23-1 is treated as an ORF (open reading frame) with a function not yet certain. The length of the CDR3 is 10 residues. V lost 2 bases and J 5 bases, leaving 0 bases between the germline ends. As DNA, the CDR3 is TGCGCCAGCAGTCAAGAGACCCAGTACTTC. This codes for CASSQETQYF.

The chain joins TRBV5-1 to TRBJ1-1; 10 bases are shared with TRBD1. V was pared by 4 bases and J by 5 bases, with 2 bases of the junction left unmatched. The length of the CDR3 is 13 residues. Germline loops: CDR1 SGHRS, CDR2 YFSETQ. The chain's CDR3 is CASSRTGGTEAFF. The CDR3 nucleotides read TGCGCCAGCAGCCGGACAGGGGGAACTGAAGCTTTCTTT.

The rearrangement uses TRBV4-1 and TRBJ2-7; 11 nucleotides agree with TRBD2. V dropped 0 bases and J dropped 4; count of bases not matched to a gene: 11. The CDR3 is 18 amino acids. The germline CDR1 and CDR2 sequences are MGHRA and YSYEKL. In DNA form, the CDR3 reads TGCGCCAGCAGCCAAGATTGGACTACTAGCGGGAGATGGTACGAGCAGTACTTC. Protein product: CASSQDWTTSGRWYEQYF.

The V gene is TRBV6-5, the J gene TRBJ2-2; TRBD2 is a possible D gene (6 bases). There are 12 residues in the CDR3. Trimming stripped 7 bases from V and 7 bases from J, with 10 bases between. The V gene's germline CDR1 is MNHEY and CDR2 SVGAGI. CDR3 in amino acids: CASNRENGELFF. As DNA, the CDR3 is TGTGCCAGCAACCGGGAGAACGGGGAGCTGTTTTTT.

The genes are TRBV19 and TRBJ2-7; no firm D call. This CDR3 spans 14 amino acids. The V gene lost 3 bases and the J gene lost 0 bases, with 9 bases spanning the gap. Germline CDR1 reads LNHDA; CDR2 reads SQIVND (reference sequence). The DNA of the CDR3 is TGTGCCAGTAGTATTTCTTTGGGCTCCTACGAGCAGTACTTC. Protein: CASSISLGSYEQYF.

As DNA, the CDR3 is TGTGCCACCAGCTACGGGACGGACCCATTGGCCTACGAGCAGTACTTC. It yields the protein CATSYGTDPLAYEQYF. The genes are TRBV15 and TRBJ2-7; D is tentatively TRBD1 or TRBD2 (5 bases each). Germline V gene lookup returns CDR1 LNHNV and CDR2 YYDKDF (reference sequence). Trimming stripped 5 bases from V and 2 bases from J, with 19 bases between. The CDR3 has 16 amino acids.

This sequence joins TRBV7-8 and TRBJ1-2; 8 positions match TRBD1. The CDR3 covers 15 residues. Germline V gene lookup returns CDR1 SGHVS and CDR2 FQNEAQ. Trimming at V came to 2 bases and at J to 8 bases, leaving 10 bases not matched to a gene. The CDR3: CASSLQPGQEFGYTF. DNA of the CDR3: TGTGCCAGCAGCTTACAACCGGGACAGGAATTCGGCTACACCTTC.

V usage is TRBV5-1 and J usage is TRBJ2-1; a possible D gene is TRBD1 (6 bases). Trimming took off 4 bases at V and 8 bases at J, with 16 bases between the two ends. Germline CDR1 reads SGHRS; CDR2 reads YFSETQ. This CDR3 is built from 14 residues. CDR3 residues: CASSTAQQGDEQFF. Written as DNA, the CDR3 is TGCGCCAGCAGCACGGCGCAACAGGGCGATGAGCAGTTCTTC.

The genes are TRBV7-2 and TRBJ1-1; unclear D gene. V was shortened by 1 base and J by 4 bases, with 10 bases between the two germline ends. The CDR3 extends over 14 amino acids. Germline CDR1 and CDR2: SGHTA and FQGNSA. The CDR3 nucleotides read TGTGCCAGCAGCTTAGTTTCGGGTTCCACTGAAGCTTTCTTT. Translating it yields CASSLVSGSTEAFF.

The rearrangement links TRBV19 to TRBJ2-7, with D unresolved. Germline loops: CDR1 LNHDA, CDR2 SQIVND (reference sequence). Trimming stripped 5 bases from V and 2 bases from J, with 7 bases between. CDR3 length equals 12 residues. The CDR3 loop is CASSSTTYEQYF. In DNA, the CDR3 is TGTGCCAGTAGTTCTACTACCTACGAGCAGTACTTC.

This chain links TRBV27 with TRBJ2-7, with D possibly TRBD1 on 6 matching bases. CDR1 MNHEY and CDR2 SMNVEV come from the germline V gene (reference sequence). CDR3 length: 14 residues. V was trimmed by 2 bases and J by 5 bases, leaving 13 bases between them. The CDR3 nucleotides read TGTGCCAGCAGTTTAGTTAGGGGGTCGGACGAGCAGTACTTC. It specifies CASSLVRGSDEQYF.

J is TRBJ1-5 and V is TRBV19, with D possibly matching TRBD1 (5 bases). The CDR3 is 15 amino acids. CDR1 is LNHDA, CDR2 SQIVND, per germline (reference sequence). V was trimmed by 5 bases and J by 9 bases, leaving 20 bases between them. The CDR3 nucleotides read TGTGCCAGTAGTGGGATAGGGACTGGGCCGTGGCCCCAGCATTTT. Translating it yields CASSGIGTGPWPQHF.

The chain links TRBV28 to TRBJ2-3, with 7 bases lining up with TRBD2. Trimming took 3 bases from V and 2 from J; bases not matched to a gene: 14. This CDR3 is 18 amino acids long. Germline CDR1 is MDHEN and CDR2 is SYDVKM. The CDR3 nucleotides are TGTGCCAGCAGTTTTGTGTTTGGGCTAGCGGAAGTCACAGATACGCAGTATTTT. Protein: CASSFVFGLAEVTDTQYF. Using reference TRBV28 and TRBJ2-3 for the parts outside the CDR3, the full variable domain is DVKVTQSSRYLVKRTGEKVFLECVQDMDHENMFWYRQDPGLGLRLIYFSYDVKMKEKGDIPEGYSVSREKKERFSLILESASTNQTSMYLCASSFVFGLAEVTDTQYFGPGTRLTVL.

This chain connects TRBV29-1 to TRBJ1-1, with D perhaps matching TRBD1 (5 bases). From germline, CDR1 is SQVTM and CDR2 ANQGSEA. CDR3 length: 11 amino acids. Deletions cut 7 bases from V and 4 bases from J, with 10 bases between. The CDR3 DNA follows: TGCAGCGGCAAGGGGAGCACTGAAGCTTTCTTT. This translates into CSGKGSTEAFF.

The rearrangement uses TRBV5-1 and TRBJ2-2; D not resolved. The CDR3 covers 16 residues. V lost 1 base and J lost 2, with 12 bases in between. CDR1 is SGHRS and CDR2 is YFSETQ in the germline V gene. The CDR3 sequence: CASSLTVNTNTGELFF. CDR3 DNA sequence: TGCGCCAGCAGCTTGACAGTTAATACCAACACCGGGGAGCTGTTTTTT.

The chain has TRBV28 and TRBJ2-2; the D is unclear. The CDR3 is 14 residues long. V was pared by 6 bases and J by 5 bases, with 13 bases between. Germline-derived CDR1 and CDR2 are MDHEN and SYDVKM. The CDR3 loop reads CASRVTGRTGELFF. CDR3 DNA: TGTGCCAGCAGAGTTACGGGTAGGACCGGGGAGCTGTTTTTT.

V gene TRBV10-1 combines with J gene TRBJ2-7, with D unclear. The V end was cut by 2 bases, the J end by 7 bases, with 15 bases between. This CDR3 is 14 amino acids long. CDR1 is WNHNN, CDR2 SYGVQD, per germline (reference sequence). CDR3: CASSENRAGIEQYF. The CDR3 DNA sequence: TGCGCCAGCAGTGAGAATCGGGCAGGCATTGAGCAGTACTTC.

The chain has TRBV28 and TRBJ1-1; a weak D match, TRBD1 (5 bases). Trimming left V 6 bases short and J 7 bases short, with 18 bases between. Germline V lookup: CDR1 MDHEN, CDR2 SYDVKM. The CDR3 runs to 14 residues. CDR3 sequence (DNA): TGTGCCAGCAGCGGCGGGGGAGAACCTTTTGAAGCTTTCTTT. Translation gives CASSGGGEPFEAFF.

The gene calls are TRBV19 and TRBJ1-2, with 10 bases lining up with TRBD1. The trim removed 6 bases at V and 4 bases at J, leaving 11 bases unmatched. The V gene's germline CDR1 is LNHDA and CDR2 SQIVND (reference sequence). The CDR3 spans 16 residues. This CDR3 is CASSVSGTGDSYGYTF. Here the CDR3 DNA reads TGTGCCAGTAGCGTTTCCGGGACAGGGGACAGCTATGGCTACACCTTC. The whole variable domain, filled in from reference TRBV19 and TRBJ1-2, reads DGGITQSPKYLFRKEGQNVTLSCEQNLNHDAMYWYRQDPGQGLRLIYYSQIVNDFQKGDIAEGYSVSREKKESFPLTVTSAQKNPTAFYLCASSVSGTGDSYGYTFGSGTRLTVV.

As regards this clone: In the same sample, other DNA sequences code for this CDR3. V and J are TRBV5-1 and TRBJ2-7; 12 nucleotides agree with TRBD2. CDR3 size: 15 residues. The V gene end was trimmed by 0 bases and the J gene end by 4 bases; junction bases not matched to a gene: 2. Germline loops: CDR1 SGHRS, CDR2 YFSETQ. CDR3 amino acids: CASSLGLAGAYEQYF. The CDR3 DNA reads as TGCGCCAGCAGCTTGGGACTAGCGGGAGCATACGAGCAGTACTTC.

This sequence joins TRBV9 and TRBJ2-1, with D uncertain. Trimming shortened V by 2 bases and J by 0 bases, and 12 bases separated the two germline ends. The CDR3 sequence is 16 residues long. In germline, CDR1 is SGDLS, CDR2 YYNGEE. As DNA, the CDR3 is TGTGCCAGCAGCGTCTCAAACCCACGCTCCTACAATGAGCAGTTCTTC. Its translation is CASSVSNPRSYNEQFF. Full variable domain (outside the CDR3, taken from reference TRBV9 and TRBJ2-1): DSGVTQTPKHLITATGQRVTLRCSPRSGDLSVYWYQQSLDQGLQFLIQYYNGEERAKGNILERFSAQQFPDLHSELNLSSLELGDSALYFCASSVSNPRSYNEQFFGPGTRLTVL.

The chain has TRBV7-9 and TRBJ2-7; maybe TRBD2 (7 bases). This CDR3 has 15 residues. Trimming took 2 bases from V and 5 from J, leaving 16 bases between them. CDR1 and CDR2 from the germline V gene are SEHNR and FQNEAQ (reference sequence). In DNA form, the CDR3 reads TGTGCCAGCAGCTTATCTCGGGGGGCGCGAAACGAGCAGTACTTC. Its protein is CASSLSRGARNEQYF. The whole variable domain, remainder taken from reference TRBV7-9 and TRBJ2-7, is DTGVSQNPRHKITKRGQNVTFRCDPISEHNRLYWYRQTLGQGPEFLTYFQNEAQLEKSRLLSDRFSAERPKGSFSTLEIQRTEQGDSAMYLCASSLSRGARNEQYFGPGTRLTVT.

This sequence joins TRBV6-6 and TRBJ2-3, with D unclear. The V gene's germline CDR1 is MNHNY and CDR2 SVGAGI (reference sequence). CDR3 length equals 14 residues. Trimming cost V 5 bases and J 1 base, with 10 bases left between them. The CDR3 nucleotides are TGTGCCAGCAGTCCCACCCGTGGCACAGATACGCAGTATTTT. It translates to CASSPTRGTDTQYF.

The rearrangement links TRBV30 to TRBJ2-7; the match to TRBD1 covers 9 bases. The CDR3 covers 15 residues. Losses at the gene ends were 2 bases for V and 3 bases for J; bases not matched to a gene: 8. Germline CDR1 and CDR2: GTSNPN and SVGIG (reference sequence). CDR3 region: CAWSLPGQGIYEQYF. CDR3 nucleotides: TGTGCCTGGAGTCTACCGGGACAGGGAATCTACGAGCAGTACTTC. The full variable domain, with the rest looked up from reference TRBV30 and TRBJ2-7, is SQTIHQWPATLVQPVGSPLSLECTVEGTSNPNLYWYRQAAGRGLQLLFYSVGIGQISSEVPQNLSASRPQDRQFILSSKKLLLSDSGFYLCAWSLPGQGIYEQYFGPGTRLTVT.

This chain joins TRBV28 and TRBJ2-5; TRBD1 agrees at 11 bases. The end of the DNA fits TRBJ2-7 better, so the J call may be wrong. The CDR3 is made up of 16 amino acids. The germline gives CDR1 MDHEN, CDR2 SYDVKM. CDR3 sequence: CASSPQAGTGGYEQYF. The CDR3 DNA reads TGTGCCAGCAGTCCACAGGCCGGGACAGGGGGGTACGAGCAGTACTTC.